This section outlines one TCR beta chain sequence together with its context. Its antigen is unknown. No much larger clone exists at a distance of one base, and base qualities are not known. The sample comes from a study of blood T cell repertoires in COVID-19 (dated by TCRdb to about 2020). With regard to the full study: The collaborator samples originated in the United States, Italy and Spain and spanned the acute and convalescent phases of COVID-19. The prospective study material was composed of cDNA or gDNA derived from T cells, B-cell-depleted T cells, or PBMCs. The dataset comprised deeply sampled blood TCRbeta repertoires from subjects exposed to, actively infected with, or recovered from COVID-19. The repertoires were released in a freely available public database meant as a resource for research on the immune response to SARS-CoV-2. The samples were drawn from the first 160 participants of the ongoing ImmuneRACE study and from 950 to 1,500 subjects provided by 6 global collaborators. Nearly every sample came with metadata listing a de-identified subject ID, COVID-19 status, age in years and sex. HLA class I and class II types, where available, came from metadata supplied by the sample provider rather than from assay-based typing.

The immunoSEQ Assay, a bias-controlled multiplex PCR, was used to amplify TCRbeta CDR3 regions from genomic DNA. For the original study's pipeline: The number of nucleated cells in each sample was estimated by amplification of reference gene primers within the assay. To quantify the absolute abundance of each unique TCRbeta CDR3 rearrangement, sequence reads were collapsed and filtered. Productive Simpson clonality was computed per sample as the square root of Simpson's diversity index over productive rearrangements. Not all clones reach the TCRdb copy of this immuneACCESS table, which keeps in-frame sequences only. Checked studies attribute under half of the gap to unresolved V genes and leave the rest unexplained. The V and J calls and clone size are taken from that table; D and trimming were inferred from the DNA. The sample yields 100,000 to 150,000 clones; under 95% were counted once. 3% to 4% of the sample comes from the top ten.

Collaborating institutions collected whole blood in K2EDTA tubes following their own protocols. For TCRbeta analysis, collaborators shipped samples in one of three forms: frozen whole blood, isolated PBMCs, or DNA extracted from either of those sample types. Beyond this particular receptor, the publication reports: Clinical and demographic metadata were provided uncurated, with the amount varying by source and participant.

The TCR originated in a man in his forties or fifties with active COVID-19. Sequenced material: peripheral blood.

The CDR3 region has the sequence CSVERRAGNTIYF. The nucleotides read TGCAGCGTTGAACGGAGAGCTGGAAACACCATATATTTT. The chain is assembled from TRBV29-1 and TRBJ1-3; the D gene assignment is ambiguous. From a lookup of the germline V gene, CDR1 and CDR2 are SQVTM and ANQGSEA. V and J are truncated by 2 bases and 2 bases respectively, leaving an intervening sequence of 7 bases. Including the terminal cysteine and phenylalanine, the CDR3 comprises 13 residues. The DNA shown is the 39-base CDR3, in frame from base 1.